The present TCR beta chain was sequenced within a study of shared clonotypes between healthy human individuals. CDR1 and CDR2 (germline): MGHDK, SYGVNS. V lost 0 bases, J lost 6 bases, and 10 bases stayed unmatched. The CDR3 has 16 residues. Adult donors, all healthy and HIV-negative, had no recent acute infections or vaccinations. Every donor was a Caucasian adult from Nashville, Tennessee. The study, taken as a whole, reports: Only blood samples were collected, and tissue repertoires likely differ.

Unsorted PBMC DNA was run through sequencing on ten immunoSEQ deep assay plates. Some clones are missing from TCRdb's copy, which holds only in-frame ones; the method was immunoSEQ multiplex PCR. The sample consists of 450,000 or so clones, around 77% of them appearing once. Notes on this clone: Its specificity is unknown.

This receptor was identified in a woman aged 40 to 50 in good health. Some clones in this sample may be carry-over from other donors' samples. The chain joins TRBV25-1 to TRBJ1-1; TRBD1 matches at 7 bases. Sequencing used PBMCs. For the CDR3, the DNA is TGTGCCAGCAGTGAATATCCGACAGGGTCGATACCTGAAGCTTTCTTT. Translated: CASSEYPTGSIPEAFF.